This T cell receptor beta chain was sequenced in a study of blood T cell repertoires in COVID-19. Overall study context: Donors in Cohort 3 who had recovered were those with two negative PCRs, healthcare professional clearance, or resolution of their symptoms.

Trimming shortened V by 6 bases and J by 1 base, and 9 bases separated the two germline ends. The CDR3 consists of 13 residues. From germline, CDR1 is MNHEY and CDR2 SMNVEV (reference sequence). Generated by immunoSEQ multiplex PCR, the TCRdb table keeps only in-frame clones and is missing some. The table shows some 330,000 clones, with about 89% occurring only once. Recruits, aged about 18 to 100 years, lived in 25 or so US areas. The source is a man aged 35 to 55 in a cohort exposed to, infected with or recovered from COVID-19 (not recorded which). V usage is TRBV27 and J usage is TRBJ1-1; D gene unclear. Material: PBMCs or T cells enriched from blood (not recorded which). This chain's CDR3 is CASSLLANTEAFF. CDR3 bases: TGTGCCAGCAGCCTACTCGCGAACACTGAAGCTTTCTTT.